This is a list of T cell receptor beta chains from one sample in a study of cytotoxic CD8 clonotypes in ibrutinib-treated CLL. Assay used: immunoSEQ multiplex PCR; TCRdb lists only in-frame clones, some missing. The sample includes about 29,000 clones, 75% to 80% of them seen just once. Source: PBMCs, taken after 36 months of ibrutinib treatment. These receptors all come from a human donor with chronic lymphocytic leukemia. The CDR3 runs from the conserved cysteine through the conserved F or W. Fields, in order: CDR3 length, J gene, clone size, V gene, CDR3 protein. Rows give clone size only sometimes, using once, few, many, or a class for an expanded clone.

length: 15; J: TRBJ2-1; size: -; V: TRBV2; CDR3: CASSGLAGGGVEQFF
length: 15; J: TRBJ2-5; size: -; V: TRBV4-1; CDR3: CASSPKWTAQETQYF
length: 18; J: TRBJ1-1; size: -; V: TRBV19; CDR3: CASSIGRETGGMNTEAFF
length: 13; J: TRBJ1-5; size: few; V: TRBV19; CDR3: CASSDRAHQPQHF
length: 11; J: TRBJ1-2; size: -; V: TRBV20-1; CDR3: CSARDADRNPF
length: 14; J: TRBJ1-2; size: -; V: TRBV30; CDR3: CAWSVGSGDYGYTF
length: 14; J: TRBJ2-5; size: -; V: TRBV11-2; CDR3: CASSYDGLPETQYF
length: 14; J: TRBJ1-2; size: -; V: TRBV5-4; CDR3: CASSSGTGYYGYTF
length: 14; J: TRBJ1-1; size: -; V: TRBV7-9; CDR3: CASSLAGWGTEAFF
length: 14; J: TRBJ2-3; size: once; V: TRBV7-9; CDR3: CASSLDRVSDTQYF
length: 14; J: TRBJ2-3; size: -; V: TRBV7-2; CDR3: CASSLEGGTDTQYF
length: 15; J: TRBJ1-3; size: -; V: TRBV5-8; CDR3: CASSSPGAHGNTIYF
length: 18; J: TRBJ2-1; size: -; V: TRBV10-3; CDR3: CAIKGTSGPESSYNEQFF
length: 13; J: TRBJ1-6; size: few; V: TRBV2; CDR3: CASRGARNSPLHF
length: 12; J: TRBJ1-2; size: few; V: TRBV29-1; CDR3: CSVTGVHYGYTF
length: 15; J: TRBJ2-1; size: -; V: TRBV6-4; CDR3: CASSDSGGVGDEQFF
length: 13; J: TRBJ2-2; size: -; V: TRBV14; CDR3: CASSRQGAGELFF
length: 15; J: TRBJ2-1; size: few; V: TRBV18; CDR3: CASSPTGGLYNEQFF
length: 15; J: TRBJ1-3; size: -; V: TRBV9; CDR3: CASSVGRSSGNTIYF
length: 14; J: TRBJ1-5; size: -; V: TRBV7-8; CDR3: CASTVGVSNQPQHF
length: 16; J: TRBJ2-7; size: -; V: TRBV18; CDR3: CASSPRVRGAIYEQYF
length: 16; J: TRBJ2-7; size: -; V: TRBV5-1; CDR3: CASSLSGLMGGYEQYF
length: 14; J: TRBJ1-2; size: few; V: TRBV27; CDR3: CASSFGPSGNGYTF
length: 12; J: TRBJ2-1; size: -; V: TRBV29-1; CDR3: CSVADGYNEQFF
length: 13; J: TRBJ1-2; size: -; V: TRBV7-3; CDR3: CASSSGGNYGYTF
length: 15; J: TRBJ1-2; size: once; V: TRBV27; CDR3: CASSRGQFNRDGYTF
length: 13; J: TRBJ1-2; size: -; V: TRBV7-9; CDR3: CASSSGDLYGYTF
length: 14; J: TRBJ1-3; size: once; V: TRBV7-8; CDR3: CASSLLRGGNTIYF
length: 14; J: TRBJ2-6; size: -; V: TRBV2; CDR3: CASQTGLGANVLTF
length: 13; J: TRBJ2-2; size: -; V: TRBV27; CDR3: CASSSGQGGELFF
length: 15; J: TRBJ1-2; size: -; V: TRBV27; CDR3: CASTPGGGFNYGYTF
length: 15; J: TRBJ1-1; size: -; V: TRBV19; CDR3: CASSIGGRALTEAFF
length: 16; J: TRBJ1-1; size: -; V: TRBV7-8; CDR3: CASSIWTGATNTEAFF
length: 15; J: TRBJ1-5; size: -; V: TRBV4-1; CDR3: CASSPTGVSNQPQHF
length: 15; J: TRBJ2-7; size: once; V: TRBV6-5; CDR3: CASSRQGLARYEQYF
length: 17; J: TRBJ1-2; size: -; V: TRBV7-8; CDR3: CASSFSTGTFPFYGYTF
length: 15; J: TRBJ2-2; size: -; V: TRBV7-7; CDR3: CASSLGEANTGELFF
length: 14; J: TRBJ2-1; size: few; V: TRBV2; CDR3: CASSVQPLGNEQFF
length: 14; J: TRBJ1-2; size: -; V: TRBV6-5; CDR3: CASRNAGTGAGYTF
length: 11; J: TRBJ1-5; size: -; V: TRBV7-9; CDR3: CASSPHQPQHF
length: 13; J: TRBJ1-1; size: -; V: TRBV27; CDR3: CASSLSSPLDAFF
length: 17; J: TRBJ1-6; size: -; V: TRBV23-1; CDR3: CASSQSRDTFDNSPLHF
length: 11; J: TRBJ1-1; size: -; V: TRBV7-4; CDR3: CASSSVTEAFF
length: 11; J: TRBJ2-7; size: -; V: TRBV29-1; CDR3: CSVYSSYEQYF
length: 13; J: TRBJ2-7; size: -; V: TRBV6-5; CDR3: CASSYRDSYEQYF